This T cell receptor beta chain derives from a study of T cell repertoires in cytomegalovirus infection. TCRdb redid the calling of the reads with MiXCR, one entry per CDR3 protein. The table has tens of thousands of distinct CDR3 sequences, roughly 34% seen once; the top ten hold roughly 70%. Points from the study as a whole: HLA-C-restricted TCR beta clonotypes specific for CMV led the ex vivo response.

Looked up from germline, CDR1 is ENHRY and CDR2 is SYGVKD. The CDR3 contains 14 residues. The V gene lost 0 bases and the J gene lost 3 bases, with 9 bases spanning the gap. In regard to this clonotype: What it binds is unknown.

The TCR sequence derives from a human donor in good health (CMV status not recorded). Some clones in this sample may be carry-over from other donors' samples. Material for sequencing was PBMCs, sequenced either directly or after in vitro stimulation (not recorded which). The V gene is TRBV10-3, the J gene TRBJ2-7; D is unclear. The CDR3 spells CAISESTQSYEQYF. The DNA of the CDR3 is TGTGCCATCAGTGAGTCGACTCAGAGCTACGAGCAGTACTTC.